This TCR beta chain stems from a study of T cells in Graves' hyperthyroidism and ophthalmopathy. The CDR3 contains 14 residues. V was pared by 3 bases and J by 6 bases, with 8 bases of the junction left unmatched. Germline V CDR1 and CDR2: SQVTM, ANQGSEA. This clonotype was seen at least ten times. What it binds is not known. The CDR3 regions of TCR beta were amplified from RNA transcripts. The HTBI primer set drove a first-round RT-PCR of the TCR CDR3. MiXCR, run by TCRdb on the multiplex PCR reads, gives a single entry per CDR3 protein. The repertoire includes around 440,000 distinct CDR3 sequences, around 16% of them detected once, and less than 15% sits in the top ten. General study results and limits: Most thyroid clonotypes expanded above 0.001 were also detected in blood.

The TCR was taken from a woman between 18 and 30 years old with Graves' hyperthyroidism. V and J are TRBV29-1 and TRBJ1-2; 9 bases are a match to TRBD1. The specimen was blood. CDR3 protein: CSVDRPGTGNGYTF. The CDR3 DNA sequence: TGCAGCGTTGACCGGCCCGGGACAGGGAATGGCTACACCTTC.